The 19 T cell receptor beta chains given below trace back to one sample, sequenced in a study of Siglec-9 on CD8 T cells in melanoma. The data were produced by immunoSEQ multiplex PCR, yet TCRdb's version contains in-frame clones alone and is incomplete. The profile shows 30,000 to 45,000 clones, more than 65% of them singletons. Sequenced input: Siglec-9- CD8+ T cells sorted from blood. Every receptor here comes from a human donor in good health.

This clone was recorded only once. The CDR3 region is CASSQDTLDEQYF. The CDR3 DNA sequence: TGCGCCAGCAGCCAGGATACCCTGGACGAGCAGTACTTC. The chain combines TRBV4-1 with TRBJ2-7; D ambiguous. V was trimmed by 3 bases and J by 5 bases, leaving 11 bases between them. Germline lookup yields CDR1 MGHRA and CDR2 YSYEKL. The CDR3 is 13 amino acids.

The CDR3 coding sequence is TGTGCCAGTAGTATCACCGCAGGTAGCGGGAGGATAAACGAGCAGTACTTC. Its protein product is CASSITAGSGRINEQYF. The chain combines TRBV19 with TRBJ2-7, with 10 nucleotides matching TRBD2. In germline, CDR1 is LNHDA, CDR2 SQIVND (reference sequence). This CDR3 comprises 17 residues. The trim removed 3 bases at V and 5 bases at J, leaving 13 bases unmatched. The full variable domain, with the rest looked up from reference TRBV19 and TRBJ2-7, is DGGITQSPKYLFRKEGQNVTLSCEQNLNHDAMYWYRQDPGQGLRLIYYSQIVNDFQKGDIAEGYSVSREKKESFPLTVTSAQKNPTAFYLCASSITAGSGRINEQYFGPGTRLTVT.

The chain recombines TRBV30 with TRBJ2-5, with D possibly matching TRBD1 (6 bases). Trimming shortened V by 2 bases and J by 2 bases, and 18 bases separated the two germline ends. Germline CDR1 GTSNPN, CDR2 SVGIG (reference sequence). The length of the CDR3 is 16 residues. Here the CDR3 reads CAWSSGGAILQETQYF. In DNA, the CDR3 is TGTGCCTGGAGTTCTGGGGGCGCCATCCTGCAAGAGACCCAGTACTTC.

CDR3 DNA: TGTGCCAGTAGTATTGCCCCGGGGAGCACCGACTACGAGCAGTACTTC. It is translated as CASSIAPGSTDYEQYF. This chain links TRBV19 with TRBJ2-7, with a possible D match to TRBD2 (5 bases). The germline V gene has CDR1 LNHDA and CDR2 SQIVND (reference sequence). This CDR3 contains 16 residues. With 3 bases removed from V and 3 bases from J, the gap between germline ends came to 18 bases.

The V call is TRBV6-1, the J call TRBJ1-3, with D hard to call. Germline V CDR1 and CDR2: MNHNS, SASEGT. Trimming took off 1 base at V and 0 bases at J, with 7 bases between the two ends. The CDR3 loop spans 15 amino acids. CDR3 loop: CASSEVGYSGNTIYF. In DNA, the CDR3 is TGTGCCAGCAGTGAAGTAGGGTACTCTGGAAACACCATATATTTT.

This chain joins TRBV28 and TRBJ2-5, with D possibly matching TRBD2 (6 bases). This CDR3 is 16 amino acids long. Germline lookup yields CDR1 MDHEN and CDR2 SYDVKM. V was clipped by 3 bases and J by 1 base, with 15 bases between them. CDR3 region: CASSFVEGLLQETQYF. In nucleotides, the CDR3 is TGTGCCAGCAGTTTTGTTGAGGGACTCCTCCAAGAGACCCAGTACTTC.

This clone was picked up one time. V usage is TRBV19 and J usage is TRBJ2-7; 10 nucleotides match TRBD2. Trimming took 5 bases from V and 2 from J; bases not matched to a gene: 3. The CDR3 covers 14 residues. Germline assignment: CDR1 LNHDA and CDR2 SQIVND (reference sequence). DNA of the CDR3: TGTGCCAGTAGTCATGGGACTAGCGCCTACGAGCAGTACTTC. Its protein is CASSHGTSAYEQYF.

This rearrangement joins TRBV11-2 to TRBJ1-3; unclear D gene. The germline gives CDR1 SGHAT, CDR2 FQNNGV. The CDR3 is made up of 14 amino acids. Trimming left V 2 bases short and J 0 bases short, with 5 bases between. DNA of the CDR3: TGTGCCAGCAGCTTACAGTCCTCTGGAAACACCATATATTTT. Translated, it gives CASSLQSSGNTIYF. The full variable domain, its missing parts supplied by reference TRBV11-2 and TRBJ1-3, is EAGVAQSPRYKIIEKRQSVAFWCNPISGHATLYWYQQILGQGPKLLIQFQNNGVVDDSQLPKDRFSAERLKGVDSTLKIQPAKLEDSAVYLCASSLQSSGNTIYFGEGSWLTVV.

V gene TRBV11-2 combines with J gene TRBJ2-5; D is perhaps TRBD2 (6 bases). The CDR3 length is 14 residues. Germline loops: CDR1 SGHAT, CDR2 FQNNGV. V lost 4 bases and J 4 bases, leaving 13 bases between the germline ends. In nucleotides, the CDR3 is TGTGCCAGCAGCTGGTCCGGAGGGGCAGAGACCCAGTACTTC. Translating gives CASSWSGGAETQYF.

Written as DNA, the CDR3 is TGTGCCAGCAGCTTAGGTAGCCCTGGGGGTGAGCAGTTCTTC. Its protein is CASSLGSPGGEQFF. This chain links TRBV11-2 with TRBJ2-1; D may be TRBD1 or TRBD2 (5 bases each). V was cut by 1 base and J by 9 bases, with 13 bases left in between. The length of the CDR3 is 14 residues. Germline-derived CDR1 and CDR2 are SGHAT and FQNNGV.

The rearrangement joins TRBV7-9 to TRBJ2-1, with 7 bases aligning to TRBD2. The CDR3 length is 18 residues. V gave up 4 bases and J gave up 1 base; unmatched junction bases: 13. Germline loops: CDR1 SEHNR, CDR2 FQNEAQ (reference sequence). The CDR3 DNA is TGTGCCAGCAGCTCACCTGGGGGGGTGCTTAAATCCTACAATGAGCAGTTCTTC. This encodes CASSSPGGVLKSYNEQFF. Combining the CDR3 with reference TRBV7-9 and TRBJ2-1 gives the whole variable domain DTGVSQNPRHKITKRGQNVTFRCDPISEHNRLYWYRQTLGQGPEFLTYFQNEAQLEKSRLLSDRFSAERPKGSFSTLEIQRTEQGDSAMYLCASSSPGGVLKSYNEQFFGPGTRLTVL.

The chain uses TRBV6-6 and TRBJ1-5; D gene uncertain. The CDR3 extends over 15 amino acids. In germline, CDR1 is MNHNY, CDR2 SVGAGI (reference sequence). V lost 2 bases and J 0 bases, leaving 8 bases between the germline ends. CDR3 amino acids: CASSYGQSSNQPQHF. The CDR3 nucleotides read TGTGCCAGCAGTTACGGGCAGTCTAGCAATCAGCCCCAGCATTTT.

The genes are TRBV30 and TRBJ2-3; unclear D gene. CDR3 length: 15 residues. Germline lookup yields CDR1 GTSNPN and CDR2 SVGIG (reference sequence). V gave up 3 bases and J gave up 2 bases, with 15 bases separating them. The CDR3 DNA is TGTGCCTGGAGCGCAGTCCTGGATTCCACAGATACGCAGTATTTT. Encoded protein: CAWSAVLDSTDTQYF.

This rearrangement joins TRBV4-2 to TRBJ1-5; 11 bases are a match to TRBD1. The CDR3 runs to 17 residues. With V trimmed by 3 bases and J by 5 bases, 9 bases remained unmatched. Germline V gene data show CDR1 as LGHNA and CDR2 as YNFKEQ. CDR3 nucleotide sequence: TGTGCCAGCAGCCAGGACCTAAGGGGACAGGGGGATCAGCCCCAGCATTTT. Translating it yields CASSQDLRGQGDQPQHF.

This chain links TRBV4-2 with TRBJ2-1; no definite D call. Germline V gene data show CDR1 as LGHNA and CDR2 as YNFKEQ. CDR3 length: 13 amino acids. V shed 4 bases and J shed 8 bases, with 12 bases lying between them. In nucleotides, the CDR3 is TGTGCCAGCAGCCCCCCGGCCTCAGATGAGCAGTTCTTC. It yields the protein CASSPPASDEQFF.

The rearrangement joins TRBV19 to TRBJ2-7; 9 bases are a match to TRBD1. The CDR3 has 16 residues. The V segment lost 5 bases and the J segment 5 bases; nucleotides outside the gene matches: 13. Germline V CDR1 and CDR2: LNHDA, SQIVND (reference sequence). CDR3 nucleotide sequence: TGTGCCAGTAGTCCATTTGGGACAGGGAGGAGCAACGAGCAGTACTTC. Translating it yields CASSPFGTGRSNEQYF.

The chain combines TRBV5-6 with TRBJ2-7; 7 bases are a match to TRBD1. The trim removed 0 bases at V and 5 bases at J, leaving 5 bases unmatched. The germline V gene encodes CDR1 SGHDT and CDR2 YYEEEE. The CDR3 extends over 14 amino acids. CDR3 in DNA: TGTGCCAGCAGCTTGGTAGGGGGCGTAAACGAGCAGTACTTC. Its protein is CASSLVGGVNEQYF.

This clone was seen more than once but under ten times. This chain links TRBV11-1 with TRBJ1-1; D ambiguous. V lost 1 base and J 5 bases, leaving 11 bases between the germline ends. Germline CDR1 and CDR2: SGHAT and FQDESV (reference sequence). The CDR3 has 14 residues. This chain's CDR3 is CASSLGRGETEAFF. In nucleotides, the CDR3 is TGTGCCAGCAGCTTAGGCCGGGGAGAGACTGAAGCTTTCTTT.

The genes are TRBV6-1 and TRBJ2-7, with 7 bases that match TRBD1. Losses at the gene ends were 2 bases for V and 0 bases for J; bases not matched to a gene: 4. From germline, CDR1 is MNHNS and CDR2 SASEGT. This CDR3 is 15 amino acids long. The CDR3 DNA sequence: TGTGCCAGCAGTGAAATAGGGGACAGCTCCTACGAGCAGTACTTC. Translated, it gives CASSEIGDSSYEQYF.